These T cell receptor beta chains were read from a single sample in a study of blood T cell repertoires in COVID-19. Produced via immunoSEQ multiplex PCR; TCRdb's table is partial and in-frame only. The table has 150,000 or so clones, about 87% seen once. The sequenced material came from peripheral blood. The source is a man aged 50-59 years with acute or convalescent COVID-19. Each CDR3 is given with its conserved first and last residue. Fields, in order: CDR3 protein, CDR3 DNA, D gene, V gene, J gene, clone size. The D gene is left open where the match is weak. Clone sizes are given selectively: once, few, many, or a class where the clone is expanded.

CASSRDYGYTF	TGCGCCAGCAGCCGCGATTATGGCTACACCTTC	-	TRBV5-1	TRBJ1-2	-
CASSLGWDSEGPQHF	TGTGCCAGCAGCTTAGGGTGGGACAGCGAGGGGCCCCAGCATTTT	TRBD1	TRBV7-9	TRBJ1-5	few
CASSPRGGQNMNTEAFF	TGTGCCAGCAGCCCCAGAGGAGGGCAAAATATGAACACTGAAGCTTTCTTT	-	TRBV21-1	TRBJ1-1	-
CASRFPTGDTEAFF	TGCGCCAGCAGATTCCCGACAGGGGACACTGAAGCTTTCTTT	TRBD1	TRBV5-1	TRBJ1-1	-
CASSPMREEQFF	TGTGCCAGCTCACCAATGAGGGAAGAGCAGTTCTTC	-	TRBV18	TRBJ2-1	once
CASSYSPSREAFF	TGTGCCAGCAGTTACTCCCCGTCCCGGGAAGCTTTCTTT	-	TRBV6-2/TRBV6-3	TRBJ1-1	once
CASSLRYLNTEAFF	TGCGCCAGCTCGCTTCGTTACTTGAACACTGAAGCTTTCTTT	-	TRBV5-1	TRBJ1-1	-
CASSRQGNGYTF	TGTGCCAGCAGTCGACAGGGAAATGGCTACACCTTC	TRBD1	TRBV6-5	TRBJ1-2	-
CASSSGLGYGYTF	-	-	TRBV19	TRBJ1-2	-
CAWSGTVGEKLFF	TGTGCCTGGAGTGGAACAGTCGGTGAAAAACTGTTTTTT	-	TRBV30	TRBJ1-4	-
CASTIDAGANVLTF	TGTGCCAGCACTATAGATGCTGGGGCCAACGTCCTGACTTTC	-	TRBV7-3	TRBJ2-6	-
CASSLQQGNQPQHF	TGTGCCAGCAGCCTCCAACAGGGAAATCAGCCCCAGCATTTT	-	TRBV7-2	TRBJ1-5	-
CAISESGAGGPIF	TGTGCCATCAGTGAGTCCGGGGCGGGAGGTCCAATCTTC	TRBD2	TRBV10-3	TRBJ2-1	once
CASSLQENTEAFF	TGTGCCAGCAGCTTACAGGAGAACACTGAAGCTTTCTTT	-	TRBV5-4	TRBJ1-1	-
CAWSDINEKLFF	TGTGCCTGGAGTGACATTAATGAAAAACTGTTTTTT	-	TRBV30	TRBJ1-4	-